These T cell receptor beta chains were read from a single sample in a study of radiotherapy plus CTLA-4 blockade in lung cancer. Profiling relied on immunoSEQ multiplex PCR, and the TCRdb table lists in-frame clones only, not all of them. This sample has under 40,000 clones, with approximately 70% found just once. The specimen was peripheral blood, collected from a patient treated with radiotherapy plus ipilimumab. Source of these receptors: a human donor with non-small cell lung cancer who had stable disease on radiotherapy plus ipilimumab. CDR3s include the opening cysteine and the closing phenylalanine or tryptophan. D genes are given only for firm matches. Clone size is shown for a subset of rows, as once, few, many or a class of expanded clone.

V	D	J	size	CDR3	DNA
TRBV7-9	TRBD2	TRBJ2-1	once	CASSQAGRDNEQFF	TGTGCCAGCAGCCAAGCGGGGCGAGACAATGAGCAGTTCTTC
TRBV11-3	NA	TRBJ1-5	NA	CASSLSGGRMSNQPQHF	TGTGCCAGCAGCTTATCGGGGGGGCGTATGAGCAATCAGCCCCAGCATTTT
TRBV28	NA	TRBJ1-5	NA	CASSPPGGGNQPQHF	TGTGCCAGCAGTCCCCCGGGAGGGGGCAATCAGCCCCAGCATTTT
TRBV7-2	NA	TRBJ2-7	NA	CASSFRVESSYEQYF	TGTGCCAGCAGCTTCCGGGTTGAGAGCTCCTACGAGCAGTACTTC
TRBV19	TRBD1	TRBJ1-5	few	CASSIPSGGGNQPQHF	TGTGCCAGTAGTATACCCTCAGGGGGCGGCAATCAGCCCCAGCATTTT
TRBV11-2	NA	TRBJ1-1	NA	CASTYWGPAGSTEAFF	TGTGCCAGCACCTACTGGGGTCCGGCAGGGAGCACTGAAGCTTTCTTT
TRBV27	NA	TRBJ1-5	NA	CASSSRWDQPQHF	TGTGCCAGCAGTTCCAGGTGGGATCAGCCCCAGCATTTT
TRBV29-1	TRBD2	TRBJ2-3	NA	CSVAGLAGHTDTQYF	TGCAGCGTTGCGGGACTAGCGGGGCACACAGATACGCAGTATTTT
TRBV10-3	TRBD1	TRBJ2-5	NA	CAISVSLDRGGETQYF	TGTGCCATCAGTGTATCCCTGGACAGGGGAGGCGAGACCCAGTACTTC
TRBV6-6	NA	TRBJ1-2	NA	CASSPGGADYGYTF	TGTGCCAGCAGCCCCGGGGGGGCCGACTATGGCTACACCTTC
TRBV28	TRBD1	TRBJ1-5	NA	CASSLVQGAKPQHF	TGTGCCAGCAGTTTAGTGCAGGGGGCGAAGCCCCAGCATTTT
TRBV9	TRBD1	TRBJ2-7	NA	CASSVGGRGSHEQYF	TGTGCCAGCAGCGTAGGGGGCAGGGGGTCCCACGAGCAGTACTTC
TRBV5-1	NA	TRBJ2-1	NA	CASSLTLNEQFF	TGCGCCAGCAGCTTGACCCTCAATGAGCAGTTCTTC
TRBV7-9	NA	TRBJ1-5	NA	CASSFQGNQPQHF	TGTGCCAGCAGCTTCCAGGGAAATCAGCCCCAGCATTTT
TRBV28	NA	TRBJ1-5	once	CATTWTVSNQPQHF	TGTGCCACCACGTGGACAGTTAGCAATCAGCCCCAGCATTTT
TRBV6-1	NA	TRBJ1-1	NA	CASSKTDLDTEAFF	TGTGCCAGCAGCAAAACAGATTTGGACACTGAAGCTTTCTTT
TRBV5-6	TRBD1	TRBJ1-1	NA	CASSSGGWAEAFF	TGTGCCAGCAGCTCAGGGGGGTGGGCTGAAGCTTTCTTT
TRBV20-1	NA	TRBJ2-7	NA	CSAGTVYEQYF	TGCAGTGCTGGAACAGTCTACGAGCAGTACTTC
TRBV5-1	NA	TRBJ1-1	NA	CASSLEAGDTEAFF	TGCGCCAGCAGCTTGGAGGCAGGGGACACTGAAGCTTTCTTT
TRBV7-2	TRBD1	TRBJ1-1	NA	CASSPGTGRDTEAFF	TGTGCCAGCAGCCCCGGGACAGGGCGGGATACTGAAGCTTTCTTT
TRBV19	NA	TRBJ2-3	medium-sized	CASSIWGALSTDTQYF	TGTGCCAGTAGTATCTGGGGGGCACTTAGCACAGATACGCAGTATTTT
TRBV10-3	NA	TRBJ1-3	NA	CAISGAGVSGNTIYF	TGTGCCATCAGTGGGGCAGGGGTCTCTGGAAACACCATATATTTT
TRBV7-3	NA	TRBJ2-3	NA	CASKLGRSTDTQYF	TGTGCCAGCAAGCTCGGGAGAAGCACAGATACGCAGTATTTT
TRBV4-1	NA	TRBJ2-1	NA	CASSLDGHNREQFF	TGCGCCAGCAGCCTGGACGGACATAACCGTGAGCAGTTCTTC
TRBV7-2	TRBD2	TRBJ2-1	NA	CASSLASAGLAGGGRGYNEQFF	TGTGCCAGCAGCTTAGCGAGTGCGGGACTAGCGGGAGGGGGGAGAGGCTACAATGAGCAGTTCTTC
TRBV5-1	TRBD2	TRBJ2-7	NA	CASSGYLAVSIYEQYF	TGCGCCAGCAGCGGGTATCTAGCGGTCTCGATCTACGAGCAGTACTTC
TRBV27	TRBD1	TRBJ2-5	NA	CASRPGGGWQETQYF	TGTGCCAGCAGACCAGGGGGCGGTTGGCAAGAGACCCAGTACTTC
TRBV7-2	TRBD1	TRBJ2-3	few	CASSRDRAAWEQYF	TGTGCCAGCAGCCGGGACAGGGCCGCCTGGGAGCAGTATTTT
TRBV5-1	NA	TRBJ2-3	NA	CASSVKSTDAQYF	TGCGCCAGCAGCGTGAAAAGCACAGATGCGCAGTATTTT
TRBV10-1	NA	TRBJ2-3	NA	CASSDRLLGGTDTQYF	TGCGCCAGCAGTGACCGACTCCTAGGAGGCACAGATACGCAGTATTTT